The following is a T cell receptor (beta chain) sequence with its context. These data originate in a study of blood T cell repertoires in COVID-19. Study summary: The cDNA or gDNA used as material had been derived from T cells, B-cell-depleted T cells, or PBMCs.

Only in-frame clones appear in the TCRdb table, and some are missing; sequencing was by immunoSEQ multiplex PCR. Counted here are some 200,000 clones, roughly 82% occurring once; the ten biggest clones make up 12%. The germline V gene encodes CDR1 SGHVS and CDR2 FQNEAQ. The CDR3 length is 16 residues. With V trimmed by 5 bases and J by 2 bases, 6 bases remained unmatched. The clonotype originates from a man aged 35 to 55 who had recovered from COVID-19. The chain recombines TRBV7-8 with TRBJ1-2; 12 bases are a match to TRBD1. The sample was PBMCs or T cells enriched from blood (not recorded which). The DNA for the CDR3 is TGTGCCAGCAGCCGGGGACAGGGGGCGAGAAACTATGGCTACACCTTC. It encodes CASSRGQGARNYGYTF.